The T cell receptor (beta chain) described here comes from a study of blood T cells in healthy people across ages. Using a J-beta primer mix together with a sample-barcoded 5' primer, a second PCR was run for roughly 6 to 12 cycles. TCRdb used MiXCR to reprocess the 5' RACE reads, holding one entry per CDR3 protein. The sample has fewer than 2 million distinct CDR3 sequences; 39% are singletons. The study, taken as a whole, reports: No one knew whether donors had CMV, which possibly confounded expanded clonotype changes. Roughly linearly, TCR beta diversity per million T cells fell as age increased.

With 6 bases removed from V and 2 bases from J, the gap between germline ends came to 13 bases. The CDR3 is 13 residues long. The germline CDR1 and CDR2 sequences are DFQATT and SNEGSKA (reference sequence). Turning to this clonotype: Its antigen is not identified.

Sequences were obtained from blood. This sequence originates from a human donor in good health. The V gene is TRBV20-1, the J gene TRBJ2-5; no firm D call. This CDR3 is CSAETSEQETQYF. The CDR3 DNA sequence: TGCAGTGCGGAGACATCGGAGCAAGAGACCCAGTACTTC.